This T cell receptor beta chain was captured by sequencing in a study of OX40 agonist ivuxolimab in advanced cancers. Clones were sequenced by immunoSEQ multiplex PCR, and TCRdb holds only the in-frame ones, with some missing. The sample lists tens of thousands of clones; 70% to 90% were seen once. The sample was CD4+ or CD8+ T cells sorted from blood, taken in a trial of the OX40 agonist ivuxolimab. The origin of this receptor is an adult with an advanced solid tumor such as melanoma, head and neck, liver or kidney cancer.

The CDR3, as DNA: TGCAGCGTTGGGGGGGCCGTTTCCTACGAGCAGTACTTC. Translating gives CSVGGAVSYEQYF. This chain links TRBV29-1 with TRBJ2-7; D could derive from TRBD1 or TRBD2 (6 bases each). There are 13 residues in the CDR3. The germline V gene encodes CDR1 SQVTM and CDR2 ANQGSEA. V lost 4 bases and J 1 base, leaving 11 bases between the germline ends.